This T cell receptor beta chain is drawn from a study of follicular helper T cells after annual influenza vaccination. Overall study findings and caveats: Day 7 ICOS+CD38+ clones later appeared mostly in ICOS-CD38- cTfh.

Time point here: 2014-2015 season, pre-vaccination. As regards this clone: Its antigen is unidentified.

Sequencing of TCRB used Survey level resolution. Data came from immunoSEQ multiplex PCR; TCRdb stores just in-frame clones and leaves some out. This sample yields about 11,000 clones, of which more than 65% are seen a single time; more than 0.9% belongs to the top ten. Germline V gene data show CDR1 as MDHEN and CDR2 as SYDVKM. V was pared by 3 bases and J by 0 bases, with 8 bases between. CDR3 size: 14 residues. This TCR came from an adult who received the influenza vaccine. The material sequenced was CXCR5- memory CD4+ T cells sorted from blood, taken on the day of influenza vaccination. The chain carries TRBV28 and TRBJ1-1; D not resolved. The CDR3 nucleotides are TGTGCCAGCAGTTTCCGACCCATGAACACTGAAGCTTTCTTT. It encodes CASSFRPMNTEAFF.